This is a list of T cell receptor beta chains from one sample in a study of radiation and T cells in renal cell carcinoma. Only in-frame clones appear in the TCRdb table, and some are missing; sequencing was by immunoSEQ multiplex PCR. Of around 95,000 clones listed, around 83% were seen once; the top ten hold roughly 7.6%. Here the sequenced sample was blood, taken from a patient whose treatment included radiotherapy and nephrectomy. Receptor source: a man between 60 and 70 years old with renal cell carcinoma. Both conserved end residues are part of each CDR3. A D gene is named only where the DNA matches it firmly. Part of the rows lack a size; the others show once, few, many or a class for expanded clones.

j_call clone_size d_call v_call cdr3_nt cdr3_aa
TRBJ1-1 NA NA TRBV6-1 TGTGCCAGCAAACTGGAGGGGGAATTCACTGAAGCTTTCTTT CASKLEGEFTEAFF
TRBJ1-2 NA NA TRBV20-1 TGCAGTGCCTACGATCCCCCTGGCTACACCTTC CSAYDPPGYTF
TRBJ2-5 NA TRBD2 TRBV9 TGTGCCAGCAGCGTAACGGGACTAGCTGCAGAGACCCAGTACTTC CASSVTGLAAETQYF
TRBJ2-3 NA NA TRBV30 TGTGCCTGGAGAAAAAAGTCGGCAGATACGCAGTATTTT CAWRKKSADTQYF
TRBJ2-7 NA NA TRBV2 TGTGCCAGCAGTGAGAGCCTAGTTCTCTACGAGCAGTACTTC CASSESLVLYEQYF
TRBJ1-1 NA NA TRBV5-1 TGCGCCAGCAGCTGGGGGTCGGGGGACACTGAAGCTTTCTTT CASSWGSGDTEAFF
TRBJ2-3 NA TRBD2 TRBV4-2 TGTGCCAGCAGCCAAGAGAGTAGCGGGGTCTTGGGGAGCACAGATACGCAGTATTTT CASSQESSGVLGSTDTQYF
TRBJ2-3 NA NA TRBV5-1 TGCGCCAGCAGCAGGAGACGGACGAACAAGGCCACAGATACGCAGTATTTT CASSRRRTNKATDTQYF
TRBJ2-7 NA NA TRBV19 TGTGCCAGTAGCCTACAGGGCGCCTACGAGCAGTACTTC CASSLQGAYEQYF
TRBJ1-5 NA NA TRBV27 TGTGCCAGCAGTTTACACTCGCGAGGTCAGCCCCAGCATTTT CASSLHSRGQPQHF
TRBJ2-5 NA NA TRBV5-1 TGCGCCAGCAGCTTGGAGCCCCGGGCAGGGCAAGAGACCCAGTACTTC CASSLEPRAGQETQYF
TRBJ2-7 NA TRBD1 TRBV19 TGTGCCAGTAGTTTACAGGGGCTCACCTACGAGCAGTACTTC CASSLQGLTYEQYF
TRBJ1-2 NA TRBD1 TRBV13 TGTGCCAGCAGGGGACAGGGCCACTATGGCTACACCTTC CASRGQGHYGYTF
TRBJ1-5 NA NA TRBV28 TGTGCCAGCAGTTTAGGGACTTTACACGATCAGCCCCAGCATTTT CASSLGTLHDQPQHF
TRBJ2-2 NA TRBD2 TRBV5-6 TGTGCCAGCAGCCCCGGGACTAGCGGGAGGTCCGGGGAGCTGTTTTTT CASSPGTSGRSGELFF
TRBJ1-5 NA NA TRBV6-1 TGTGCCAGCAGTCGAGGCCCTGAGACTCAGCCCCAGCATTTT CASSRGPETQPQHF
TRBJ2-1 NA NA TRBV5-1 TGCGCCAGCAGCTTGGGGGTGAACAATGAGCAGTTCTTC CASSLGVNNEQFF
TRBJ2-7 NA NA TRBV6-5 TGTGCCAGCAGTTACTTTCCCTCGGTGCAGGGAGCCGAGCAGTACTTC CASSYFPSVQGAEQYF
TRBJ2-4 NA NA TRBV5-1 TGCGCCAGCAGCTTGGATTCCCCCAAAAACATTCAGTACTTC CASSLDSPKNIQYF
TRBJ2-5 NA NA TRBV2 TGTGCCAGCAACGGGGGTGGAGAGACCCAGTACTTC CASNGGGETQYF
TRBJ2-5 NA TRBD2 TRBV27 TGTGCCAGCAGTTTTGGGGTAGCGGGAGGAGGGGAGACCCAGTACTTC CASSFGVAGGGETQYF
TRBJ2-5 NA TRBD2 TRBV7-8 TGTGCCAGCAGTTGGGGACTAGCGGGACAAGAGACCCAGTACTTC CASSWGLAGQETQYF
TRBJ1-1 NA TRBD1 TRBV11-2 TGTGCCAGCACCCCGGACAGGGTGGCCACTGAAGCTTTCTTT CASTPDRVATEAFF
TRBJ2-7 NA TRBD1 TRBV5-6 TGTGCCAGCAGCTTGCCCGGGACAGGGAACGAGCAGTACTTC CASSLPGTGNEQYF
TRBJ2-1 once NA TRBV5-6 TGTGCCAGTCGACTAGCCTACAATGAGCAGTTCTTC CASRLAYNEQFF
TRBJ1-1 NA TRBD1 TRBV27 TGTGCCAGCAGTCCCGGCCCGGACAGGGCTTCTGAAGCTTTCTTT CASSPGPDRASEAFF
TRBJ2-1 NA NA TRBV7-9 TGTGCCAGCAGCTTAGACAGGGTCTCCTACAATGAGCAGTTCTTC CASSLDRVSYNEQFF
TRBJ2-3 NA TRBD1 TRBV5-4 TGTGCCAGCAGCTTGGAAGGAGGACAGGTCGTAGATACGCAGTATTTT CASSLEGGQVVDTQYF
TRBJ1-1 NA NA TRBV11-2 TGTGCCAGCAGCTTGGAGTTGAACACTGAAGCTTTCTTT CASSLELNTEAFF
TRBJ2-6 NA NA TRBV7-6 TGTGCCAGCAGCTTTGGCGGGACTGGGGCCAACGTCCTGACTTTC CASSFGGTGANVLTF
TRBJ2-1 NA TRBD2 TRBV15 TGTGCCACCAGCAGAGATGGCCGTGGGCGGGGGAACAATGAGCAGTTCTTC CATSRDGRGRGNNEQFF
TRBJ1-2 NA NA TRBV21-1 TGTGCCAGCAGCAAAGCAGAGCACTATGGCTACACCTTC CASSKAEHYGYTF
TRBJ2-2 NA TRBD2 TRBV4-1 TGCGCCAGCAGCCAATACGGGGGGGCGTACACCGGGGAGCTGTTTTTT CASSQYGGAYTGELFF
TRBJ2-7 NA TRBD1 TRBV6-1 TGTGCCAGCAGCTACCAAGACAGGGACTACGAGCAGTACTTC CASSYQDRDYEQYF
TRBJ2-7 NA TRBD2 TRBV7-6 TGTGCCAGCAGCAACGGGACTAGCGGGAAGATGATATCCTACGAGCAGTACTTC CASSNGTSGKMISYEQYF
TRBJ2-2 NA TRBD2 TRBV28 TGTGCCAGCAGTTTGGCTAGCGGGAGAACCGGGGAGCTGTTTTTT CASSLASGRTGELFF
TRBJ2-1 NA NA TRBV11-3 TGTGCCAGCAGCTTAGATAGGGGGGGCCTAAGCTCCTACAATGAGCAGTTCTTC CASSLDRGGLSSYNEQFF
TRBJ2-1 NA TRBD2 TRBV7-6 TGTGCCAGCAGCTTAGCGGGGGGCATTTTAGCGGGAGAAGGGACCAGTGAGCAGTTCTTC CASSLAGGILAGEGTSEQFF
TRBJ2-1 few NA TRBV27 TGTGCCAGCAGTTCGAGGGCAGGGGCCGAGTTCTTC CASSSRAGAEFF
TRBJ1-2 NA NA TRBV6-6 TGTGCCAGCAGTTCTGCAAGGAAGACTAACTATGGCTACACCTTC CASSSARKTNYGYTF